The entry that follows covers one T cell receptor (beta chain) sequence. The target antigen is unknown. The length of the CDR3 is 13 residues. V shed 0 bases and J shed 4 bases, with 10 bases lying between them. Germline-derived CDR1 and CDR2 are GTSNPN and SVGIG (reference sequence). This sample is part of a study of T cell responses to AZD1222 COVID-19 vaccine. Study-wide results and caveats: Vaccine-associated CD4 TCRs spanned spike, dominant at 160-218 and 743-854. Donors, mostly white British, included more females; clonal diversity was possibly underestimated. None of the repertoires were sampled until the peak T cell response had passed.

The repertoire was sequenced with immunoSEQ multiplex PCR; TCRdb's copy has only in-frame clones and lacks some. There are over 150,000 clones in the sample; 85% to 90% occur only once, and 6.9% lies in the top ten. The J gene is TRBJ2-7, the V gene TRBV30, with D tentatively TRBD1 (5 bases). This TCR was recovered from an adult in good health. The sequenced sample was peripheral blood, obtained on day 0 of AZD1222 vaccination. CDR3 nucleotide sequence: TGTGCCTGGAGTGTAATAGGGGCATACGAGCAGTACTTC. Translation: CAWSVIGAYEQYF.